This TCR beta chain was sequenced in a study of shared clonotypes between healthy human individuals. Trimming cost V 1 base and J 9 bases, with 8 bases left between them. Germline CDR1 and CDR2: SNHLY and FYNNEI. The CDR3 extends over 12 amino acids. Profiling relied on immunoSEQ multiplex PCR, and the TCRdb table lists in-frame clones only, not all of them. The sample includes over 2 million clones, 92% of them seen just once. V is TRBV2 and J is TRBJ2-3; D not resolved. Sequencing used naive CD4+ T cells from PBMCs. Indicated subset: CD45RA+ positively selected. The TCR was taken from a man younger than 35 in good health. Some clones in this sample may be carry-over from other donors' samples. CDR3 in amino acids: CASSEGAATQYF. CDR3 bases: TGTGCCAGCAGTGAAGGCGCGGCGACGCAGTATTTT. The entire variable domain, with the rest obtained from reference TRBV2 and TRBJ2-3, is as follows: EPEVTQTPSHQVTQMGQEVILRCVPISNHLYFYWYRQILGQKVEFLVSFYNNEISEKSEIFDDQFSVERPDGSNFTLKIRSTKLEDSAMYFCASSEGAATQYFGPGTRLTVL.